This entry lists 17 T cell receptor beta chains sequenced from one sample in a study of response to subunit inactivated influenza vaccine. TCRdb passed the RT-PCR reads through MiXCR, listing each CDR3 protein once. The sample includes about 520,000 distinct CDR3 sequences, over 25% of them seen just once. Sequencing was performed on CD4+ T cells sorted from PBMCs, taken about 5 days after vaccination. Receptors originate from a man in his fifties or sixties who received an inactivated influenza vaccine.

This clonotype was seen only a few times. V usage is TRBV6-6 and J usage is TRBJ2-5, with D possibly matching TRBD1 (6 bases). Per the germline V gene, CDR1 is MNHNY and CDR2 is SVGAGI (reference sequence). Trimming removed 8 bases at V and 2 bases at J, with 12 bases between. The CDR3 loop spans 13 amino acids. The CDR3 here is CASQRTAQETQYF. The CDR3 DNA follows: TGTGCCAGCCAACGGACAGCTCAAGAGACCCAGTACTTC.

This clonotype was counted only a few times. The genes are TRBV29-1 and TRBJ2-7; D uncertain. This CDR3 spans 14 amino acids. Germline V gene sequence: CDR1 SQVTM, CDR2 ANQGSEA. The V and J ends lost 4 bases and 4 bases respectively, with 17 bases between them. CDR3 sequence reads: CSVVARSKYYEQYF. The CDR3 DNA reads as TGCAGCGTTGTGGCAAGGTCCAAGTATTACGAGCAGTACTTC.

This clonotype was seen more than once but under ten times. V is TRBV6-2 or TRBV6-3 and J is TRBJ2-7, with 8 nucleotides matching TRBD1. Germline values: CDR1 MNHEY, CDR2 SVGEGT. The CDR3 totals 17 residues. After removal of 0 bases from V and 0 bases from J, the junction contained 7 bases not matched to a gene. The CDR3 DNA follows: TGTGCCAGCAGTTACTCGGGGCGACAGGGGAGCTCCTACGAGCAGTACTTC. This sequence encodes CASSYSGRQGSSYEQYF.

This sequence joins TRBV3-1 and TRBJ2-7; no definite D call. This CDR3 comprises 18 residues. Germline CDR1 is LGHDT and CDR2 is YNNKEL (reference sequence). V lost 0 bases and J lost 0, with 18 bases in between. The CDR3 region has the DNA TGTGCCAGCAGCCAAGATCGTCTTCGACACGGAAGCTCCTACGAGCAGTACTTC. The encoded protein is CASSQDRLRHGSSYEQYF.

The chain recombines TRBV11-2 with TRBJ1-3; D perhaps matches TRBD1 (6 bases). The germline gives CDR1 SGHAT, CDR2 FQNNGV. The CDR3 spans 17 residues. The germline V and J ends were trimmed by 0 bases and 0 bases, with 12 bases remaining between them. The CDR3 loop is CASSLEGGPRSGNTIYF. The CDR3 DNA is TGTGCCAGCAGCTTAGAAGGGGGGCCCCGCTCTGGAAACACCATATATTTT.

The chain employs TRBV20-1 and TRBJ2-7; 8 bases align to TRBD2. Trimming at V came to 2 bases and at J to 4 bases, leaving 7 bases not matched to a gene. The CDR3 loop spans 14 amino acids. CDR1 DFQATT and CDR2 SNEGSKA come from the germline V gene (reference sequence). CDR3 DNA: TGCAGTGCTAGACGGGTAGCGGGAAGTTACGAGCAGTACTTC. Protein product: CSARRVAGSYEQYF.

The CDR3: CASRIGSAVDEQYF. The CDR3 region has the DNA TGTGCCAGCAGGATCGGCTCTGCAGTAGACGAGCAGTACTTC. This chain uses TRBV12-3 or TRBV12-4 with TRBJ2-7; D remains unclear. The CDR3 length is 14 residues. V lost 6 bases, J lost 5 bases, and 17 bases lay in between.

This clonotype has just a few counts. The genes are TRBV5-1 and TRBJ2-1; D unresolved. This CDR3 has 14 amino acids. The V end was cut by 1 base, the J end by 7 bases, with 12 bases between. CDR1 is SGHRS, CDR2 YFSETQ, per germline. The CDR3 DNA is TGCGCCAGCAGCTTGAGCTTGGTTGGAAATGAGCAGTTCTTC. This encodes CASSLSLVGNEQFF. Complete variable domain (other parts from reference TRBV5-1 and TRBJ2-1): KAGVTQTPRYLIKTRGQQVTLSCSPISGHRSVSWYQQTPGQGLQFLFEYFSETQRNKGNFPGRFSGRQFSNSRSEMNVSTLELGDSALYLCASSLSLVGNEQFFGPGTRLTVL.

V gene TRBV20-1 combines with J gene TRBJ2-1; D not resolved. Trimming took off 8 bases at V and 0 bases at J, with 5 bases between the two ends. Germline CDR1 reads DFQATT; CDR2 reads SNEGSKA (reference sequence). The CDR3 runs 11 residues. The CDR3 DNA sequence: TGCAGTCCCACCTCCTACAATGAGCAGTTCTTC. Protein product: CSPTSYNEQFF.

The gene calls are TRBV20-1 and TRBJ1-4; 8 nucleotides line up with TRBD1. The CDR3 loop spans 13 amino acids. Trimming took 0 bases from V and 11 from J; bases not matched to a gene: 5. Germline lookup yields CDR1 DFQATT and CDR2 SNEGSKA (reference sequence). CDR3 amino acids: CSARENRDRKLFF. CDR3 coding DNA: TGCAGTGCTAGAGAAAACCGGGACAGGAAACTGTTTTTT.

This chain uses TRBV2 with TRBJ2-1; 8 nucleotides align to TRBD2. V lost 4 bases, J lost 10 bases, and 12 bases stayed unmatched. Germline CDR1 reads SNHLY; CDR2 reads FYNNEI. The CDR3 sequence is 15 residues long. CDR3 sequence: CASSVGSGGSNEQFF. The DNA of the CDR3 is TGTGCCAGCAGTGTGGGTTCGGGAGGGAGCAACGAGCAGTTCTTC. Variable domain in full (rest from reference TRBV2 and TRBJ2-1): EPEVTQTPSHQVTQMGQEVILRCVPISNHLYFYWYRQILGQKVEFLVSFYNNEISEKSEIFDDQFSVERPDGSNFTLKIRSTKLEDSAMYFCASSVGSGGSNEQFFGPGTRLTVL.

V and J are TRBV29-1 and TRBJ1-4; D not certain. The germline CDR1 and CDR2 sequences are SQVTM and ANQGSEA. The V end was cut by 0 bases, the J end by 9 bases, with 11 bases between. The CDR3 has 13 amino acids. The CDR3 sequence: CSVEDLTRQKLFF. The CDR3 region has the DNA TGCAGCGTTGAAGATCTTACTCGCCAAAAACTGTTTTTT.

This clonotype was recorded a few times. CDR3 sequence reads: CSATKPRPAYEQYF. Here the CDR3 DNA reads TGCAGTGCTACAAAACCACGGCCAGCCTACGAGCAGTACTTC. The chain has TRBV20-1 and TRBJ2-7; no clear D. The ends were cut back, 4 bases at V and 2 bases at J, with 15 bases in the middle. Per the germline V gene, CDR1 is DFQATT and CDR2 is SNEGSKA (reference sequence). This CDR3 comprises 14 residues.

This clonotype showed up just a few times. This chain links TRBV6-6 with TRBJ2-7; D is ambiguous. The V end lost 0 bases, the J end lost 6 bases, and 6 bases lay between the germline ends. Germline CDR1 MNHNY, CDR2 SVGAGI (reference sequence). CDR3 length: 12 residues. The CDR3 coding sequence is TGTGCCAGCAGTTACTCGGACGGCGAGCAGTACTTC. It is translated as CASSYSDGEQYF.

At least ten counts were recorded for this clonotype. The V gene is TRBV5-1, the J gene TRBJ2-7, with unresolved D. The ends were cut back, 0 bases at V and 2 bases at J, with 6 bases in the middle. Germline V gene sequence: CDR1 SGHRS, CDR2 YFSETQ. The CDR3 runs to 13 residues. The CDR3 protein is CASSLESAYEQYF. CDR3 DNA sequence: TGCGCCAGCAGCTTGGAATCAGCCTACGAGCAGTACTTC.

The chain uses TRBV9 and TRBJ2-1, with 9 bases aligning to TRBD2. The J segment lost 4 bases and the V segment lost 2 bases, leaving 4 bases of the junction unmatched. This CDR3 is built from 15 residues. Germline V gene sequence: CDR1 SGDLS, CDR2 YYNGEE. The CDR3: CASSVSGGQYNEQFF. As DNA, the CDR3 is TGTGCCAGCAGCGTGAGCGGGGGGCAGTACAATGAGCAGTTCTTC. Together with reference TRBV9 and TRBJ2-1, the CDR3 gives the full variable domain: DSGVTQTPKHLITATGQRVTLRCSPRSGDLSVYWYQQSLDQGLQFLIQYYNGEERAKGNILERFSAQQFPDLHSELNLSSLELGDSALYFCASSVSGGQYNEQFFGPGTRLTVL.

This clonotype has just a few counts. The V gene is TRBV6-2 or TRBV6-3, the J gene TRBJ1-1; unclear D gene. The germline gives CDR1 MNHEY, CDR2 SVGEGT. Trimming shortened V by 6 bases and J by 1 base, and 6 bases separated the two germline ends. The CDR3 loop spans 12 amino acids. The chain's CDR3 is CASRIQNTEAFF. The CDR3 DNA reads TGTGCCAGCAGGATACAGAACACTGAAGCTTTCTTT.